The 4 T cell receptor beta chains given below trace back to one sample, sequenced in a study of blood T cell repertoires in COVID-19. Using immunoSEQ multiplex PCR, the repertoire was profiled, and TCRdb retains in-frame clones only, with some absent. Here the sample spans under 350,000 clones, over 85% being singletons. The sample comprised PBMCs or T cells enriched from blood (not recorded which). Receptors originate from a man in his sixties who had recovered from COVID-19.

This chain connects TRBV29-1 to TRBJ1-1; TRBD1 matches 7 bases. The germline V gene has CDR1 SQVTM and CDR2 ANQGSEA. The CDR3 extends over 14 amino acids. Losses at the gene ends were 2 bases for V and 4 bases for J; bases not matched to a gene: 7. In DNA, the CDR3 is TGCAGCGTTGAACTGACAGGGCAGGGCACTGAAGCTTTCTTT. Translation gives CSVELTGQGTEAFF.

CDR3 DNA sequence: TGTGCCAGCAGCGTAGATGGCGGGAGGGCCGGGGAGACCCAGTACTTC. This translates into CASSVDGGRAGETQYF. The chain joins TRBV9 to TRBJ2-5, with 9 positions matching TRBD2. Germline values: CDR1 SGDLS, CDR2 YYNGEE. This CDR3 is built from 16 residues. Trimming cost V 0 bases and J 5 bases; bases outside gene matches: 8.

This chain connects TRBV5-1 to TRBJ1-4; tentative D call: TRBD1 (5 bases). The CDR3 sequence is 13 residues long. V was clipped by 3 bases and J by 8 bases, with 11 bases between them. Germline values: CDR1 SGHRS, CDR2 YFSETQ. CDR3 DNA: TGCGCCAGCAGCTCCCAGGGATCGGAAAAACTGTTTTTT. Its translation is CASSSQGSEKLFF.

This clone is a singleton in its sample. This chain links TRBV7-8 with TRBJ2-5; 11 bases agree with TRBD2. V shed 5 bases and J 0 bases; nucleotides not matched to a gene: 14. The CDR3 covers 19 residues. Looked up from germline, CDR1 is SGHVS and CDR2 is FQNEAQ. CDR3 in amino acids: CASSHQLAGENKYQETQYF. For the CDR3, the DNA is TGTGCCAGCAGCCATCAACTAGCGGGGGAGAATAAGTACCAAGAGACCCAGTACTTC.